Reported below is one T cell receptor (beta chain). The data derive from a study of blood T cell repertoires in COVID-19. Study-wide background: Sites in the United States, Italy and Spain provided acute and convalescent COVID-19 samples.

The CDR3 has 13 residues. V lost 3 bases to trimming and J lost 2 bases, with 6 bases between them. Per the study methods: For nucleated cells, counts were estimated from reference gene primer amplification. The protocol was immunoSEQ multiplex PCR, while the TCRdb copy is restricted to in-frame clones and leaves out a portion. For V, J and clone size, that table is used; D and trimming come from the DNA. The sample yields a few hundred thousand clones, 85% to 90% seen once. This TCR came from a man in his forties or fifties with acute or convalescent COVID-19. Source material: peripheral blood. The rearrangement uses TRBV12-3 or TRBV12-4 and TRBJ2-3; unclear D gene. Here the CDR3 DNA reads TGTGCCAGCAGTTTTGGCCTCACAGATACGCAGTATTTT. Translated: CASSFGLTDTQYF.